One and the same sample provided the 27 T cell receptor beta chains below, sequenced in a study of T-cell reconstitution after alpha-beta-depleted transplantation in children. Researchers prepared the TCRbeta library using unique molecular identifiers, the study reports. One entry per CDR3 protein, called by TCRdb with MiXCR from the PCR reads. The sample has about 980,000 distinct CDR3 sequences, about 31% seen once. The material was PBMCs, mostly from graft donor cells, obtained 360 days after TCRalphabeta/CD19-depleted stem cell transplant. These receptors originate from a boy younger than two who had a stem cell transplant for SCID, so the T cells may come from the graft donor.

This chain connects TRBV12-3 or TRBV12-4 to TRBJ2-3; either TRBD1 or TRBD2 may supply D (6 bases each). This CDR3 is built from 15 residues. Trimming left V 1 base short and J 5 bases short, with 13 bases between. The CDR3 DNA is TGTGCCAGCAGTTTAGTCGGGGGCTCTGGAGATACGCAGTATTTT. Translation: CASSLVGGSGDTQYF.

This clonotype was detected only once. The V gene is TRBV20-1, the J gene TRBJ2-3; 8 bases match TRBD2. CDR3 length: 16 amino acids. From germline, CDR1 is DFQATT and CDR2 SNEGSKA (reference sequence). V dropped 8 bases and J dropped 0; count of bases not matched to a gene: 13. This CDR3 is CSLKRGQRGSTDTQYF. The CDR3 nucleotides are TGCAGTCTTAAACGGGGCCAGCGGGGGAGCACAGATACGCAGTATTTT.

This chain links TRBV7-2 with TRBJ1-5, with TRBD1 identical over 7 bases. CDR1 and CDR2 (germline): SGHTA, FQGNSA. The CDR3 loop spans 16 amino acids. Unmatched junction bases numbered 8, after V lost 1 base and J lost 5 bases. The CDR3 DNA sequence: TGTGCCAGCAGCTTAGTTATTTTCAGGGGGGATCAGCCCCAGCATTTT. Protein sequence: CASSLVIFRGDQPQHF.

The gene calls are TRBV6-2 or TRBV6-3 and TRBJ1-5, with 7 bases aligning to TRBD1. The CDR3 runs 14 residues. The J segment lost 0 bases and the V segment lost 6 bases, leaving 2 bases of the junction unmatched. Germline CDR1 and CDR2: MNHEY and SVGEGT. CDR3 coding DNA: TGTGCCAGCAGCAAGGGGGCTAGCAATCAGCCCCAGCATTTT. Protein: CASSKGASNQPQHF.

The gene calls are TRBV5-1 and TRBJ1-2; 7 nucleotides agree with TRBD1. J was trimmed by 5 bases and V by 0 bases; bases with no gene match: 10. Germline V lookup: CDR1 SGHRS, CDR2 YFSETQ. The CDR3 loop spans 16 amino acids. The CDR3 DNA sequence: TGCGCCAGCAGCTTGGCCTGGGACAGTTGGATTTATGGCTACACCTTC. It yields the protein CASSLAWDSWIYGYTF.

This clonotype appeared a few times. The chain joins TRBV10-3 to TRBJ2-3; TRBD1 matches 9 bases. Trimming at V came to 2 bases and at J to 2 bases, leaving 5 bases not matched to a gene. The CDR3 runs to 16 residues. The germline CDR1 and CDR2 sequences are ENHRY and SYGVKD. CDR3 DNA sequence: TGTGCCATCAGTGAGGGGGACAGGGATTCCACAGATACGCAGTATTTT. Its translation: CAISEGDRDSTDTQYF.

A few counts support this clonotype. The chain is built from TRBV28 and TRBJ1-5, with a tentative D call TRBD1 (5 bases). The V gene lost 5 bases and the J gene lost 1 base, with 12 bases spanning the gap. There are 15 residues in the CDR3. The germline gives CDR1 MDHEN, CDR2 SYDVKM. CDR3 in DNA: TGTGCCAGCAGTGTCAGGGAAAGAAGCAATCAGCCCCAGCATTTT. It specifies CASSVRERSNQPQHF.

There are a few counts of this clonotype. The rearrangement uses TRBV5-6 and TRBJ2-5; D is unclear. V was pared by 3 bases and J by 7 bases, with 10 bases between. Germline V gene sequence: CDR1 SGHDT, CDR2 YYEEEE. The CDR3 sequence is 12 residues long. The DNA for the CDR3 is TGTGCCAGCAGCTCTAGGCCTGCGACCCAGTACTTC. The encoded protein is CASSSRPATQYF.

This clonotype was seen a handful of times. V gene TRBV5-6 combines with J gene TRBJ2-7; perhaps TRBD1 as D (6 bases). This CDR3 region has 13 residues. The V end lost 4 bases, the J end lost 0 bases, and 8 bases lay between the germline ends. Looked up from germline, CDR1 is SGHDT and CDR2 is YYEEEE. Here the CDR3 reads CASSDRNSYEQYF. As DNA, the CDR3 is TGTGCCAGCAGCGACAGGAACTCCTACGAGCAGTACTTC.

The genes are TRBV6-6 and TRBJ1-1; no clear D gene. CDR3 length: 13 residues. Germline values: CDR1 MNHNY, CDR2 SVGAGI (reference sequence). The V end was cut by 6 bases, the J end by 5 bases, with 13 bases between. CDR3 in amino acids: CASRYNLGTEAFF. The CDR3 DNA reads as TGTGCCAGCAGGTATAATTTGGGAACTGAAGCTTTCTTT.

The V gene is TRBV6-5, the J gene TRBJ2-3, with a possible D match to TRBD2 (6 bases). The CDR3 extends over 18 amino acids. Looked up from germline, CDR1 is MNHEY and CDR2 is SVGAGI. V was clipped by 2 bases and J by 2 bases, with 20 bases between them. The CDR3 region is CASSYAPRGGWDTDTQYF. In DNA, the CDR3 is TGTGCCAGCAGTTACGCCCCCCGTGGAGGGTGGGACACAGATACGCAGTATTTT.

The V gene is TRBV2, the J gene TRBJ1-2; weak D call: TRBD1 (5 bases). The V end was cut by 3 bases, the J end by 8 bases, with 7 bases between. CDR1 SNHLY and CDR2 FYNNEI come from the germline V gene. The CDR3 extends over 11 amino acids. The CDR3 loop is CASSEGDGYTF. The CDR3 nucleotides are TGTGCCAGCAGTGAGGGGGACGGCTACACCTTC.

The chain combines TRBV5-1 with TRBJ2-7; D gene unclear. This CDR3 has 14 amino acids. Trimming took off 6 bases at V and 5 bases at J, with 18 bases between the two ends. Germline V gene sequence: CDR1 SGHRS, CDR2 YFSETQ. The CDR3 region has the DNA TGCGCCAGCACCTACGGCGGCCTTGCGGACGAGCAGTACTTC. Amino acids: CASTYGGLADEQYF.

The chain joins TRBV10-3 to TRBJ1-5; 7 bases agree with TRBD1. Looked up from germline, CDR1 is ENHRY and CDR2 is SYGVKD. The CDR3 covers 15 residues. Trimming cost V 3 bases and J 4 bases; bases outside gene matches: 6. In nucleotides, the CDR3 is TGTGCCATCAGTGACCCGAGACAGGGAAATCAGCCCCAGCATTTT. This translates into CAISDPRQGNQPQHF.

The rearrangement uses TRBV2 and TRBJ2-3; TRBD2 agrees at 11 bases. V shed 2 bases, J shed 5 bases, and the junction held 9 bases outside the gene matches. The germline gives CDR1 SNHLY, CDR2 FYNNEI. The CDR3 length is 17 residues. The CDR3 bases are TGTGCCAGCAGTGAAATCGGTAGCGGGGGGGCCCGAGATACGCAGTATTTT. Amino acid sequence: CASSEIGSGGARDTQYF.

This clonotype showed up just a few times. This chain joins TRBV6-2 or TRBV6-3 and TRBJ2-7; 7 bases are a match to TRBD1. Trimming at V came to 6 bases and at J to 3 bases, leaving 5 bases not matched to a gene. The CDR3 has 13 amino acids. Looked up from germline, CDR1 is MNHEY and CDR2 is SVGEGT. The CDR3 sequence is CASSKDRIYEQYF. The CDR3 region has the DNA TGTGCCAGCAGCAAGGACAGGATCTACGAGCAGTACTTC.

J is TRBJ2-1 and V is TRBV5-1, with D tentatively TRBD1 or TRBD2 (5 bases each). The CDR3 is 16 residues long. Trimming took off 1 base at V and 7 bases at J, with 18 bases between the two ends. The germline CDR1 and CDR2 sequences are SGHRS and YFSETQ. CDR3 amino acids: CASSLSGLRGGNEQFF. The CDR3, as DNA: TGCGCCAGCAGCTTGTCGGGCCTTCGGGGCGGTAATGAGCAGTTCTTC.

In its sample, this clonotype was seen many times. The V gene is TRBV4-3, the J gene TRBJ2-1; no reliable D call. Trimming removed 0 bases from V and 1 base from J, with 16 bases in between. The CDR3 covers 18 residues. In germline, CDR1 is LGHNA, CDR2 YSLEER. The CDR3 DNA follows: TGCGCCAGCAGCCAAGATCGGCAGGCCGCCCTTTCCTACAATGAGCAGTTCTTC. The encoded protein is CASSQDRQAALSYNEQFF.

The chain recombines TRBV24-1 with TRBJ2-1; 10 positions match TRBD1. With 3 bases clipped from V and 7 bases from J, the junction kept 11 bases outside the gene matches. Germline CDR1 and CDR2: KGHDR and SFDVKD. This CDR3 is built from 17 residues. CDR3: CATSDPVGTGVENEQFF. CDR3 nucleotides: TGTGCCACCAGTGATCCTGTCGGGACAGGGGTGGAGAATGAGCAGTTCTTC.

This chain links TRBV7-2 with TRBJ2-3, with 9 bases fitting TRBD1. The junction had 5 bases not matched to a gene; V was cut back by 1 base and J by 3 bases. Germline-derived CDR1 and CDR2 are SGHTA and FQGNSA. The length of the CDR3 is 16 residues. The CDR3 loop is CASSLVGTGKTDTQYF. The CDR3, as DNA: TGTGCCAGCAGCTTAGTTGGGACAGGGAAGACAGATACGCAGTATTTT.

The chain links TRBV28 to TRBJ2-2; 7 nucleotides agree with TRBD1. Germline loops: CDR1 MDHEN, CDR2 SYDVKM. V was clipped by 6 bases and J by 0 bases; unmatched bases: 7. This CDR3 is built from 16 residues. CDR3 bases: TGTGCCAGCAGCCCTCGGGACAGTTCGAACACCGGGGAGCTGTTTTTT. This encodes CASSPRDSSNTGELFF.

The rearrangement links TRBV5-5 to TRBJ2-5; D gene unclear. V dropped 4 bases and J dropped 5 bases, with 18 bases sitting between them. Germline loops: CDR1 SGHKS, CDR2 YYEKEE (reference sequence). The CDR3 contains 15 residues. In DNA form, the CDR3 reads TGTGCCAGCAGCCTGGTGGGCCTGGTCCAGGAGACCCAGTACTTC. It specifies CASSLVGLVQETQYF.

In this sample, this clonotype turned up a few times. The chain has TRBV10-2 and TRBJ2-1; D might be TRBD2 (6 bases). V was clipped by 2 bases and J by 9 bases, with 11 bases between them. The CDR3 covers 13 residues. Germline V gene lookup returns CDR1 WSHSY and CDR2 SAAADI. The CDR3 loop reads CASSEGGMGEQFF. The DNA for the CDR3 is TGCGCCAGCAGTGAGGGCGGGATGGGTGAGCAGTTCTTC.

This sequence joins TRBV7-8 and TRBJ2-5; TRBD1 matches at 9 bases. Germline CDR1 and CDR2: SGHVS and FQNEAQ. With V trimmed by 5 bases and J by 5 bases, 9 bases remained unmatched. This CDR3 region has 15 residues. Here the CDR3 reads CASSPLGTGRETQYF. CDR3 nucleotide sequence: TGTGCCAGCAGCCCATTAGGGACAGGGAGGGAGACCCAGTACTTC.

This clonotype was recorded a few times. V is TRBV12-3 or TRBV12-4 and J is TRBJ1-1, with a possible D match to TRBD1 (5 bases). This CDR3 contains 12 residues. Trimming cost V 6 bases and J 7 bases, with 12 bases left between them. The DNA of the CDR3 is TGTGCCAGCAGGTCTCAGGGATTTGAAGCTTTCTTT. This sequence encodes CASRSQGFEAFF.

This chain joins TRBV15 and TRBJ1-5; D call uncertain. V was trimmed by 3 bases and J by 0 bases, leaving 18 bases between them. Germline CDR1 reads LNHNV; CDR2 reads YYDKDF (reference sequence). The CDR3 spans 18 residues. CDR3 amino acids: CATSSRLIGLYSNQPQHF. CDR3 sequence (DNA): TGTGCCACCAGCAGCCGCCTGATAGGGTTGTATAGCAATCAGCCCCAGCATTTT. The full variable domain, in which reference TRBV15 and TRBJ1-5 provide the parts outside the CDR3, is DAMVIQNPRYQVTQFGKPVTLSCSQTLNHNVMYWYQQKSSQAPKLLFHYYDKDFNNEADTPDNFQSRRPNTSFCFLDIRSPGLGDTAMYLCATSSRLIGLYSNQPQHFGDGTRLSIL.

The chain carries TRBV18 and TRBJ2-7; TRBD2 matches 7 bases. The ends lost 3 bases at V and 3 bases at J; junction bases unmatched: 8. The CDR3 spans 15 residues. The germline V gene has CDR1 KGHSH and CDR2 LQKENI. The CDR3 sequence: CASSPYAGGYYEQYF. The CDR3 DNA sequence: TGTGCCAGCTCACCGTATGCCGGGGGGTACTACGAGCAGTACTTC.